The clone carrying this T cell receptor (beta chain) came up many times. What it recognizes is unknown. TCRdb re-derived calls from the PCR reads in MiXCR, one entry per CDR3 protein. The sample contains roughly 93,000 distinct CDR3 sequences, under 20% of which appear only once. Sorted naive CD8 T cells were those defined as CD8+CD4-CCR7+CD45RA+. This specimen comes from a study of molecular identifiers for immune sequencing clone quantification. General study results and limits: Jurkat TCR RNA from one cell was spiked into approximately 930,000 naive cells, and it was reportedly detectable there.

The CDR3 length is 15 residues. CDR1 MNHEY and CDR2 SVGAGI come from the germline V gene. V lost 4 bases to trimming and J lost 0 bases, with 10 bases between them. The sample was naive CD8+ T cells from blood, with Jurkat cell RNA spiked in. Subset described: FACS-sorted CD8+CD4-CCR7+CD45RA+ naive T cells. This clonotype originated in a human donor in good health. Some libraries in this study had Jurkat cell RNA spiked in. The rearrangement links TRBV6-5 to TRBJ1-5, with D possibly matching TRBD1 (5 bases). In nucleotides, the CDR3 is TGTGCCAGCAGTTCCCGGGACTATAGCAATCAGCCCCAGCATTTT. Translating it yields CASSSRDYSNQPQHF.